The 24 T cell receptor beta chains reported below all come from one sample, sequenced in a study of CD8+ T cells in alopecia areata. cDNA prepared by RNA extraction and subsequent reverse transcription served as the template for sequencing. Here immunoSEQ multiplex PCR was the method, and the copy in TCRdb shows in-frame clones only, minus some. The profile shows around 120,000 clones, around 48% of them singletons. Material: NKG2D-low CD8+ T cells sorted from blood. These receptors were taken from a human donor with alopecia areata.

The chain couples TRBV27 to TRBJ2-1, with 11 bases that match TRBD2. The V and J ends lost 5 bases and 4 bases, in that order; junction bases with no gene match: 4. CDR1 and CDR2 from the germline V gene are MNHEY and SMNVEV (reference sequence). CDR3 length: 15 amino acids. DNA for the CDR3: TGTGCCAGCAGTCTGGGACTAGCGGCGTACAATGAGCAGTTCTTC. This encodes CASSLGLAAYNEQFF.

The chain has TRBV30 and TRBJ1-5; tentative D call: TRBD1 (5 bases). The CDR3 is made up of 14 amino acids. In germline, CDR1 is GTSNPN, CDR2 SVGIG (reference sequence). The V end was cut by 2 bases, the J end by 1 base, with 9 bases between. This CDR3 reads CAWSSTASNQPQHF. The CDR3 nucleotides read TGTGCCTGGAGTTCGACAGCCAGCAATCAGCCCCAGCATTTT.

The chain has TRBV5-1 and TRBJ2-1; D may be TRBD1 or TRBD2 (5 bases each). V lost 2 bases and J lost 5, with 17 bases in between. The CDR3 runs 16 residues. Germline CDR1 and CDR2: SGHRS and YFSETQ. The CDR3, as DNA: TGCGCCAGCAGCTTCCGGGGCTCCGGGACCCACAATGAGCAGTTCTTC. Translating it yields CASSFRGSGTHNEQFF.

The rearrangement joins TRBV29-1 to TRBJ2-3; 12 bases match TRBD2. Germline V gene sequence: CDR1 SQVTM, CDR2 ANQGSEA. The CDR3 consists of 15 residues. The ends lost 5 bases at V and 2 bases at J; junction bases unmatched: 5. CDR3 amino acids: CSVSSGGAVTDTQYF. In nucleotides, the CDR3 is TGCAGCGTTTCTAGCGGGGGGGCCGTCACAGATACGCAGTATTTT.

The rearrangement uses TRBV30 and TRBJ2-5; TRBD1 might be the D (5 bases). CDR1 is GTSNPN and CDR2 is SVGIG in the germline V gene (reference sequence). This CDR3 is 12 amino acids long. V lost 3 bases and J 0 bases, leaving 5 bases between the germline ends. As DNA, the CDR3 is TGTGCCTGGAGCAGGGACCAAGAGACCCAGTACTTC. This sequence encodes CAWSRDQETQYF.

This clone was picked up a small number of times. The chain combines TRBV2 with TRBJ2-3, with D maybe TRBD2 (6 bases). V lost 10 bases and J 2 bases, leaving 13 bases between the germline ends. In germline, CDR1 is SNHLY, CDR2 FYNNEI. This CDR3 spans 13 amino acids. In nucleotides, the CDR3 is TGTGCCACCTTGGGGACTCCCACAGATACGCAGTATTTT. Its protein product is CATLGTPTDTQYF. The variable domain in full, with the rest retrieved from reference TRBV2 and TRBJ2-3, is EPEVTQTPSHQVTQMGQEVILRCVPISNHLYFYWYRQILGQKVEFLVSFYNNEISEKSEIFDDQFSVERPDGSNFTLKIRSTKLEDSAMYFCATLGTPTDTQYFGPGTRLTVL.

J is TRBJ2-1 and V is TRBV11-2; 8 nucleotides align to TRBD1. Germline lookup yields CDR1 SGHAT and CDR2 FQNNGV. This CDR3 is built from 12 residues. CDR3 loop: CSTGASYNEQFF. CDR3 nucleotide sequence: TGTTCGACAGGGGCATCTTACAATGAGCAGTTCTTC.

This clone was picked up a small number of times. Other DNA sequences from this sample encode an identical CDR3 as well. The chain combines TRBV10-3 with TRBJ2-3; D gene ambiguous. This CDR3 is 12 amino acids long. V lost 6 bases and J 0 bases, leaving 4 bases between the germline ends. Per the germline V gene, CDR1 is ENHRY and CDR2 is SYGVKD. The CDR3 sequence is CAIRTSTDTQYF. CDR3 DNA: TGTGCCATCAGGACTAGCACAGATACGCAGTATTTT.

The chain links TRBV29-1 to TRBJ1-2, with D possibly being TRBD1 (5 bases). The V and J ends lost 7 bases and 8 bases respectively, with 14 bases between them. CDR1 and CDR2 (germline): SQVTM, ANQGSEA. This CDR3 spans 11 amino acids. The CDR3 coding sequence is TGCAGCGGCAATCGGGGGGAAGGCTACACCTTC. It codes for CSGNRGEGYTF. The full variable domain, its missing parts supplied by reference TRBV29-1 and TRBJ1-2, is SAVISQKPSRDICQRGTSLTIQCQVDSQVTMMFWYRQQPGQSLTLIATANQGSEATYESGFVIDKFPISRPNLTFSTLTVSNMSPEDSSIYLCSGNRGEGYTFGSGTRLTVV.

The chain recombines TRBV29-1 with TRBJ2-3; a possible D gene is TRBD1 (6 bases). Trimming removed 4 bases from V and 4 bases from J, with 9 bases in between. From germline, CDR1 is SQVTM and CDR2 ANQGSEA. This CDR3 is built from 12 residues. CDR3 in amino acids: CSVGGQADTQYF. CDR3 DNA: TGCAGCGTTGGGGGGCAGGCAGATACGCAGTATTTT.

J is TRBJ2-1 and V is TRBV27, with TRBD1 matching 10 bases. The V and J ends lost 10 bases and 8 bases, in that order; junction bases with no gene match: 8. The CDR3 runs to 13 residues. CDR1 is MNHEY, CDR2 SMNVEV, per germline (reference sequence). CDR3 sequence reads: CATQTGGFYEQFF. DNA for the CDR3: TGTGCCACCCAGACAGGGGGCTTCTATGAGCAGTTCTTC.

The chain employs TRBV9 and TRBJ2-1; the D is unclear. CDR1 SGDLS and CDR2 YYNGEE come from the germline V gene. Trimming left V 0 bases short and J 6 bases short, with 7 bases between. CDR3 length: 13 residues. CDR3 nucleotide sequence: TGTGCCAGCAGCGTAGATGTGGGCAATGAGCAGTTCTTC. Translation: CASSVDVGNEQFF.

In its sample, this clone was seen a few times. This chain uses TRBV29-1 with TRBJ2-2; TRBD1 matches at 8 bases. The CDR3 totals 13 residues. The germline V gene has CDR1 SQVTM and CDR2 ANQGSEA. CDR3 sequence reads: CSGTGGGTGELFF. CDR3 nucleotide sequence: TGCAGTGGCACAGGGGGTGGCACCGGGGAGCTGTTTTTT.

The rearrangement links TRBV29-1 to TRBJ2-6, with 10 nucleotides matching TRBD1. V was pared by 0 bases and J by 0 bases, with 17 bases of the junction left unmatched. Per germline, CDR1 SQVTM and CDR2 ANQGSEA. This CDR3 contains 22 residues. The CDR3 bases are TGCAGCGTTGAAGATCAGCTCTACGGGGACAGGGGTAAATTCTCTGGGGCCAACGTCCTGACTTTC. It encodes CSVEDQLYGDRGKFSGANVLTF. Full variable domain (outside the CDR3, taken from reference TRBV29-1 and TRBJ2-6): SAVISQKPSRDICQRGTSLTIQCQVDSQVTMMFWYRQQPGQSLTLIATANQGSEATYESGFVIDKFPISRPNLTFSTLTVSNMSPEDSSIYLCSVEDQLYGDRGKFSGANVLTFGAGSRLTVL.

In its sample, this clone was seen once. The CDR3 sequence is CSVEWGTEAFF. In DNA form, the CDR3 reads TGCAGCGTTGAGTGGGGCACTGAAGCTTTCTTT. V is TRBV29-1 and J is TRBJ1-1; D uncertain. Trimming stripped 3 bases from V and 4 bases from J, with 6 bases between. Germline loops: CDR1 SQVTM, CDR2 ANQGSEA. CDR3 length: 11 amino acids.

The V and J genes are TRBV29-1 and TRBJ2-1, with D hard to call. Germline CDR1 and CDR2: SQVTM and ANQGSEA. This CDR3 region has 14 residues. The V and J ends lost 6 bases and 4 bases respectively, with 16 bases between them. CDR3 in DNA: TGCAGCGTAGCCGGGCCGCGTTTGTACAATGAGCAGTTCTTC. This encodes CSVAGPRLYNEQFF.

The chain links TRBV18 to TRBJ2-7; D is undetermined. The ends were cut back, 2 bases at V and 1 base at J, with 9 bases in the middle. The CDR3 consists of 14 residues. CDR1 and CDR2 (germline): KGHSH, LQKENI. CDR3 amino acids: CASSPGEFSYEQYF. For the CDR3, the DNA is TGTGCCAGCTCACCAGGGGAATTTTCCTACGAGCAGTACTTC.

V and J are TRBV30 and TRBJ2-2; 7 nucleotides agree with TRBD1. CDR1 is GTSNPN, CDR2 SVGIG, per germline (reference sequence). V lost 3 bases, J lost 7 bases, and 8 bases stayed unmatched. The CDR3 spans 14 residues. Here the CDR3 DNA reads TGTGCCTGGAGCCAGACAGGGCTTCGCGGGGAGCTGTTTTTT. As protein: CAWSQTGLRGELFF.

The V and J genes are TRBV30 and TRBJ1-2; TRBD1 matches 7 bases. V dropped 5 bases and J dropped 3; count of bases not matched to a gene: 6. This CDR3 region has 13 residues. The germline V gene has CDR1 GTSNPN and CDR2 SVGIG (reference sequence). This chain's CDR3 is CAWYRGGDYGYTF. In DNA, the CDR3 is TGTGCCTGGTACAGGGGTGGGGACTATGGCTACACCTTC.

There are a few counts of this clone. The chain uses TRBV29-1 and TRBJ2-7, with TRBD1 matching 8 bases. Germline assignment: CDR1 SQVTM and CDR2 ANQGSEA. This CDR3 region has 13 residues. V dropped 6 bases and J dropped 0; count of bases not matched to a gene: 4. The CDR3 reads CSVPQGASYEQYF. The CDR3 region has the DNA TGCAGCGTCCCGCAGGGGGCCTCCTACGAGCAGTACTTC.

This clone was detected a few times. The gene calls are TRBV30 and TRBJ2-7; D call uncertain. CDR1 and CDR2 from the germline V gene are GTSNPN and SVGIG (reference sequence). Trimming stripped 8 bases from V and 7 bases from J, with 18 bases between. The CDR3 runs 12 residues. This CDR3 reads CAEMDHRREQYF. Here the CDR3 DNA reads TGTGCCGAGATGGACCACCGACGGGAGCAGTACTTC.

The J gene is TRBJ1-2, the V gene TRBV9; D not resolved. This CDR3 spans 13 amino acids. CDR1 and CDR2 (germline): SGDLS, YYNGEE. Trimming removed 0 bases at V and 3 bases at J, with 6 bases between. The CDR3 DNA is TGTGCCAGCAGCGTAGAAGTGGACTATGGCTACACCTTC. It specifies CASSVEVDYGYTF.

This clone was picked up a small number of times. The chain is built from TRBV29-1 and TRBJ2-2, with a possible D match to TRBD1 (5 bases). The CDR3 is 14 residues long. The germline V gene encodes CDR1 SQVTM and CDR2 ANQGSEA. V lost 5 bases to trimming and J lost 1 base, with 11 bases between them. CDR3 sequence (DNA): TGCAGCGTTCCGCAGGGTAGGAACACCGGGGAGCTGTTTTTT. Translated: CSVPQGRNTGELFF.

This chain joins TRBV27 and TRBJ1-1, with D possibly matching TRBD1 (6 bases). The CDR3 totals 14 residues. V was clipped by 3 bases and J by 6 bases, with 14 bases between them. The germline CDR1 and CDR2 sequences are MNHEY and SMNVEV (reference sequence). The CDR3 DNA reads TGTGCCAGCAGTTTCTCGGGGGCGCGTGCTGAAGCTTTCTTT. It codes for CASSFSGARAEAFF.